This T cell receptor beta chain was found in a study of CD8+ T cells in alopecia areata. As for the study in general: Those treated were given oral tofacitinib at 5 to 10 mg twice daily. Study-wide points: Since there was just one nonresponder, nobody can yet say how baseline CD8+ expansion ties to response. Relative to normal scalp, lesional scalp, especially alopecia totalis/universalis, showed higher clonality. Scalp clonality and expanded CD8+ clones among the top 100 showed significant decreases with tofacitinib.

As the sequencing template, cDNA was produced by extracting RNA and reverse transcribing it. The repertoire was sequenced with immunoSEQ multiplex PCR; TCRdb's copy has only in-frame clones and lacks some. The sample records 90,000 to 150,000 clones, around 56% being singletons. This clone has only a few counts. Its target is unknown. V shed 8 bases and J 5 bases; nucleotides not matched to a gene: 12. CDR1 is LNHDA and CDR2 is SQIVND in the germline V gene (reference sequence). This CDR3 spans 14 amino acids. Treatment of the sample: oral pan-JAK inhibitor, 5-10 mg twice daily. Specimen: CD4+ T cells sorted from blood, collected at week 4, from a patient treated with tofacitinib. The sequence was collected from a human donor with alopecia areata. The rearrangement links TRBV19 to TRBJ2-7, with 7 bases lining up with TRBD1. This CDR3 is CASGRDSVAHEQYF. CDR3 coding DNA: TGTGCCAGTGGACGGGACAGTGTCGCTCACGAGCAGTACTTC.